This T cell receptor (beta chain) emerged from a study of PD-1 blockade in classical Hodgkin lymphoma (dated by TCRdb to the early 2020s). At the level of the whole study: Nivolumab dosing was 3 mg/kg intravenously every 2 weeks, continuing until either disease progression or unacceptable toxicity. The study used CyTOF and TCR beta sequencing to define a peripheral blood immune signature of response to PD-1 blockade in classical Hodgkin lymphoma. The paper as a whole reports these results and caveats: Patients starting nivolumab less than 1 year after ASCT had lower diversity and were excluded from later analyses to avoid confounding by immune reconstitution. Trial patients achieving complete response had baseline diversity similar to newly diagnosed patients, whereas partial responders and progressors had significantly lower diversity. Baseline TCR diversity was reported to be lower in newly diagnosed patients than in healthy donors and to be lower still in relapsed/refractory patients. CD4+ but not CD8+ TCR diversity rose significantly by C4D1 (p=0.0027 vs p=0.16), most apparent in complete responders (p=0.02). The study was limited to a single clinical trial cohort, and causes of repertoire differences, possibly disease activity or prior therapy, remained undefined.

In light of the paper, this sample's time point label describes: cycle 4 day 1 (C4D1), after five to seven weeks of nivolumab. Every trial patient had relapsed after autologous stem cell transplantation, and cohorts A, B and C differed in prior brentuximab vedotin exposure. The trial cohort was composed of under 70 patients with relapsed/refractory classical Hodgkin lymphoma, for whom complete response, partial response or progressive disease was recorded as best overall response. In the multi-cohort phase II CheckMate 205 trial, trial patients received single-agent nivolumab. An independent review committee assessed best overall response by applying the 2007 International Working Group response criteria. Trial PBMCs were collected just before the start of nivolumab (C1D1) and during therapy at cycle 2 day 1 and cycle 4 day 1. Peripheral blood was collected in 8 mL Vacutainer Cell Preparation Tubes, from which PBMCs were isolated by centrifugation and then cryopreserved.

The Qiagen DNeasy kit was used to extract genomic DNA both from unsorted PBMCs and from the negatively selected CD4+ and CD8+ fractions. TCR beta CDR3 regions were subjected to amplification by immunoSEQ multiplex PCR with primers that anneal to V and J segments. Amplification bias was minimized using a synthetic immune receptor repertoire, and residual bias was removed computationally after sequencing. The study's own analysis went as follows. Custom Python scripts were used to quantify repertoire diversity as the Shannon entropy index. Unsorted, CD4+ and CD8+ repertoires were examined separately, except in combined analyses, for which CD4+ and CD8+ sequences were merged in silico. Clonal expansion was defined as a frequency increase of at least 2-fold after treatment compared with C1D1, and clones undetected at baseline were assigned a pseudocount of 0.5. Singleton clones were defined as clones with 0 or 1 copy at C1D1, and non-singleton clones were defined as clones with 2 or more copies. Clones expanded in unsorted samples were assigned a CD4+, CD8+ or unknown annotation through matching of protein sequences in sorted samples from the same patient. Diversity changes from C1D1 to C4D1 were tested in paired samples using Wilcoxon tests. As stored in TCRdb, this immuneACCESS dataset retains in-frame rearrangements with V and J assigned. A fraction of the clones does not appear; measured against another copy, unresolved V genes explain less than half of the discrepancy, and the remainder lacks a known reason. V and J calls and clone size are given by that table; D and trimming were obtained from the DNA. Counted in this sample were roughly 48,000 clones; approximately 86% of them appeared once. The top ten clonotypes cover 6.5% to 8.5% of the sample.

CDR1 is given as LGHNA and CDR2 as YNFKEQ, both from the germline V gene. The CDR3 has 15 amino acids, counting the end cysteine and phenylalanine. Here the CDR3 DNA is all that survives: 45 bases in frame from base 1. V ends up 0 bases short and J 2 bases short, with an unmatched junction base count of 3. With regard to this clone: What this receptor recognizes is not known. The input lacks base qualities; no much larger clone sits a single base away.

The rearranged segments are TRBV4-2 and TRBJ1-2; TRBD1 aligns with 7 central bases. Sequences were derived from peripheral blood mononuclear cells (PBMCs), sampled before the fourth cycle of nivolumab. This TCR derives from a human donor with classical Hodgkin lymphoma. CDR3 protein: CASSQDKGQNYGYTF. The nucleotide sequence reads TGTGCCAGCAGCCAAGATAAGGGACAGAACTATGGCTACACCTTC.